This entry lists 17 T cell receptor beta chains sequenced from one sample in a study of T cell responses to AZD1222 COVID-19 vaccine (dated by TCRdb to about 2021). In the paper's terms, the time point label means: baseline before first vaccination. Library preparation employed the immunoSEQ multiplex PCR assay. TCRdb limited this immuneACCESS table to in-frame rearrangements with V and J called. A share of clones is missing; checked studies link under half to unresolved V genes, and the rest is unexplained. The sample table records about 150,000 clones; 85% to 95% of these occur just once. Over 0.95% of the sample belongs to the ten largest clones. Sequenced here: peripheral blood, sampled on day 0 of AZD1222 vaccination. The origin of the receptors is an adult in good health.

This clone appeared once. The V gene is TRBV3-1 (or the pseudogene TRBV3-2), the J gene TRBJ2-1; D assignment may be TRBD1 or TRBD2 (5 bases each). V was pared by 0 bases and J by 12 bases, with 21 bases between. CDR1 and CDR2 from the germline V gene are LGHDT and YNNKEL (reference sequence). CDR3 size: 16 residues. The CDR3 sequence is CASSQDIPRATAGQFF. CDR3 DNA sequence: TGTGCCAGCAGCCAAGATATTCCCAGGGCCACCGCGGGGCAGTTCTTC.

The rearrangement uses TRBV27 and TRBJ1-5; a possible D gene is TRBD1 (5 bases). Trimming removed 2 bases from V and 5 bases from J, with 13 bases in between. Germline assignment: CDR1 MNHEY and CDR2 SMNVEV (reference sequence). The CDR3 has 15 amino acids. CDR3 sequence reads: CASSLTGNPHQPQHF. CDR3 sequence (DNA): TGTGCCAGCAGTTTAACAGGAAACCCTCATCAGCCCCAGCATTTT.

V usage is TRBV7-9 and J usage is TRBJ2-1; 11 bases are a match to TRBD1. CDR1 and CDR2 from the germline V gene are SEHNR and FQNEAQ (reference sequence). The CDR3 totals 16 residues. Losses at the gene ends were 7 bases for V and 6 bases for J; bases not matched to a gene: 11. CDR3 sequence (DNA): TGTGCCAGCAACCCCCTCGGACAGGGGGCCGGCAATGAGCAGTTCTTC. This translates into CASNPLGQGAGNEQFF.

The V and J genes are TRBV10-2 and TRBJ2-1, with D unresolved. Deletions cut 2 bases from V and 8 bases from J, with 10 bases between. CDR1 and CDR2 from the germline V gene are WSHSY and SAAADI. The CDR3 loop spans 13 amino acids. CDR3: CASSETKGDEQFF. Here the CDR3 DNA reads TGCGCCAGCAGTGAGACTAAAGGAGATGAGCAGTTCTTC.

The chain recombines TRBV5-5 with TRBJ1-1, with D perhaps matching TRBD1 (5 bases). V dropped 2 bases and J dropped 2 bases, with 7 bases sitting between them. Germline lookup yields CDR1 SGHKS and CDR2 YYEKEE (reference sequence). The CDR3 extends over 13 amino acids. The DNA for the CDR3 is TGTGCCAGCAGCTTAGGGGTTAACACTGAAGCTTTCTTT. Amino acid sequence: CASSLGVNTEAFF.

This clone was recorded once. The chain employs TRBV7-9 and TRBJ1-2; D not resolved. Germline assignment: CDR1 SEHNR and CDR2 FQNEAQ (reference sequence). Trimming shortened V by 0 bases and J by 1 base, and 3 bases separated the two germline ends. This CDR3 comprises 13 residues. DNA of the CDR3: TGTGCCAGCAGCTTAGCCAGTAACTATGGCTACACCTTC. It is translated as CASSLASNYGYTF.

CDR3 region: CASSLVYRGRNKAFF. The CDR3 coding sequence is TGCGCCAGCAGCTTGGTTTACAGGGGGCGGAATAAAGCTTTCTTT. The chain carries TRBV5-1 and TRBJ1-1, with 9 bases aligning to TRBD1. The trim removed 0 bases at V and 9 bases at J, leaving 9 bases unmatched. This CDR3 contains 15 residues. In germline, CDR1 is SGHRS, CDR2 YFSETQ.

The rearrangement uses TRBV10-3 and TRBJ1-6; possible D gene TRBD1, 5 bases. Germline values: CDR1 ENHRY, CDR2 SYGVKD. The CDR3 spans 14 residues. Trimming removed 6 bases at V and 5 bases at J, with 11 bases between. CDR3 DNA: TGTGCCATCAGCCCCCGGGACGATAATTCACCCCTCCACTTT. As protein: CAISPRDDNSPLHF.

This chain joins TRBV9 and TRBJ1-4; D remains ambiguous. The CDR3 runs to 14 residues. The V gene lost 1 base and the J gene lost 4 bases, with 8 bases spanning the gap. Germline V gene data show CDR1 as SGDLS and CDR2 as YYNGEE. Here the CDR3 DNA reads TGTGCCAGCAGCGTATCGGGCCTTAATGAAAAACTGTTTTTT. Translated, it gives CASSVSGLNEKLFF.

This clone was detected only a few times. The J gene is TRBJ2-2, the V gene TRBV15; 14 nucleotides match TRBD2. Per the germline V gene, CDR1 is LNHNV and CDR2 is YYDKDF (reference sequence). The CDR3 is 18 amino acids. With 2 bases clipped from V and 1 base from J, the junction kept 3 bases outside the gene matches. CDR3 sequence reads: CATSRPGLAGVNTGELFF. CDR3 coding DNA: TGTGCCACCAGCAGACCGGGACTAGCGGGAGTGAACACCGGGGAGCTGTTTTTT.

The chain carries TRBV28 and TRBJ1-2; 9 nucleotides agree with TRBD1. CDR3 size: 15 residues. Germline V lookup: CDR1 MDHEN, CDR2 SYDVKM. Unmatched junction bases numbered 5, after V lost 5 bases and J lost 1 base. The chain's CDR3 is CASSIGQGINYGYTF. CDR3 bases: TGTGCCAGCAGTATAGGACAGGGGATTAACTATGGCTACACCTTC.

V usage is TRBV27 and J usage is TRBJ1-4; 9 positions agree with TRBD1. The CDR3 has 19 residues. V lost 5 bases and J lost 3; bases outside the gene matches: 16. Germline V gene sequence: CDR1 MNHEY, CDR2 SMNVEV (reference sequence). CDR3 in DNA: TGTGCCAGCAGTCTAATCCCGCCGGGACAGGGCTTCCCTAATGAAAAACTGTTTTTT. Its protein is CASSLIPPGQGFPNEKLFF. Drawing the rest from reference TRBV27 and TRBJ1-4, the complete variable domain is EAQVTQNPRYLITVTGKKLTVTCSQNMNHEYMSWYRQDPGLGLRQIYYSMNVEVTDKGDVPEGYKVSRKEKRNFPLILESPSPNQTSLYFCASSLIPPGQGFPNEKLFFGSGTQLSVL.

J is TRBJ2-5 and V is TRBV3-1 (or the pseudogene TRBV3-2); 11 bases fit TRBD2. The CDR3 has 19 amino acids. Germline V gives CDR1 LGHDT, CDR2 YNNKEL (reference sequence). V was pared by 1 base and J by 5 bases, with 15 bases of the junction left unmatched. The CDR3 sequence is CASSQVWVAGGQRRETQYF. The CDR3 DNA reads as TGTGCCAGCAGCCAAGTGTGGGTAGCGGGAGGGCAGAGACGGGAGACCCAGTACTTC.

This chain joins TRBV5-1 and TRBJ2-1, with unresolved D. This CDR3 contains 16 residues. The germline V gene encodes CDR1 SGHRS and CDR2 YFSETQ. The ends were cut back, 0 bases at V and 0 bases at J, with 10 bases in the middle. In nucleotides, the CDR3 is TGCGCCAGCAGCTTGGATCCCAGGAGCTCCTACAATGAGCAGTTCTTC. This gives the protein CASSLDPRSSYNEQFF.

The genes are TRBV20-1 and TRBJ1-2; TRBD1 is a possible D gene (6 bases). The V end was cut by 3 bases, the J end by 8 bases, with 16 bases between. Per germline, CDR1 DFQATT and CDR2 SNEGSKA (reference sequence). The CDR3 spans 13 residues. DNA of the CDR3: TGCAGTGCTAGTCGGGACATCCCTGGAGGCTACACCTTC. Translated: CSASRDIPGGYTF.

The DNA for the CDR3 is TGTGCCAGCAGCCGGGACAGGAATCAGCCCCAGCATTTT. Translating it yields CASSRDRNQPQHF. This chain connects TRBV7-8 to TRBJ1-5; 8 bases map to TRBD1. Germline loops: CDR1 SGHVS, CDR2 FQNEAQ. This CDR3 comprises 13 residues. Trimming at V came to 5 bases and at J to 4 bases, leaving 1 base not matched to a gene. Full variable domain (rest looked up from reference TRBV7-8 and TRBJ1-5): GAGVSQSPRYKVAKRGQDVALRCDPISGHVSLFWYQQALGQGPEFLTYFQNEAQLDKSGLPSDRFFAERPEGSVSTLKIQRTQQEDSAVYLCASSRDRNQPQHFGDGTRLSIL.

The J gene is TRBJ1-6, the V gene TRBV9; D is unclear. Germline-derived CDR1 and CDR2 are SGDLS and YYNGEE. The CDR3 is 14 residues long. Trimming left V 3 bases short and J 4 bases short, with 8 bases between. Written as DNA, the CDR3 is TGTGCCAGCAGCGATCAGACGTATAATTCACCCCTCCACTTT. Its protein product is CASSDQTYNSPLHF.